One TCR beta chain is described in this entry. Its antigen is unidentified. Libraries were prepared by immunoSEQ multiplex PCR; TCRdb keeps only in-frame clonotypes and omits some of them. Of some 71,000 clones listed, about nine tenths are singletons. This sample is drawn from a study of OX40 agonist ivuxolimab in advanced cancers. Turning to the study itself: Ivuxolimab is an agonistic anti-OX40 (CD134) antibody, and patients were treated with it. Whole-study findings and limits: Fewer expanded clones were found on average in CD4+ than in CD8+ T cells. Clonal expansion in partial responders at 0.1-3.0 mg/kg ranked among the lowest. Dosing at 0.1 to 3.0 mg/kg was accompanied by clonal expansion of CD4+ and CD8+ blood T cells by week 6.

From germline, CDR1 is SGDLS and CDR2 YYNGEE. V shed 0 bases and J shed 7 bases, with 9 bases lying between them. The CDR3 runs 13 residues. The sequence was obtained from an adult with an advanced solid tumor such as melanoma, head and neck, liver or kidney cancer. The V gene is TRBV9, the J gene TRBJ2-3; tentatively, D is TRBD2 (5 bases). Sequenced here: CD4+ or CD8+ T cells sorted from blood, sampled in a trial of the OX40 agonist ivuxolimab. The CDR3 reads CASSVGRPHTQYF. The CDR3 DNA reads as TGTGCCAGCAGCGTAGGGAGGCCACATACGCAGTATTTT.